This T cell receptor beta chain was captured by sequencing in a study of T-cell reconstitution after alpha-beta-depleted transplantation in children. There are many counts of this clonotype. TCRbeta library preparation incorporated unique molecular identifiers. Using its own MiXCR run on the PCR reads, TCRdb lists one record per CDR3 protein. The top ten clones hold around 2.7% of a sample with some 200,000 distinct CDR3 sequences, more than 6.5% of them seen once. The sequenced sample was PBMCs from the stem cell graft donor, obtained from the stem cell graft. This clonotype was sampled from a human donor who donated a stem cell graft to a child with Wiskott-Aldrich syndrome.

The CDR3 here is CASSPLTDTLIQYF. CDR3 DNA sequence: TGTGCCAGCTCACCACTTACGGACACACTCATTCAGTACTTC. The V and J genes are TRBV18 and TRBJ2-4; a weak D match, TRBD1 (5 bases). This CDR3 comprises 14 residues. Germline assignment: CDR1 KGHSH and CDR2 LQKENI. V was pared by 1 base and J by 9 bases, with 13 bases between.